Included here is one TCR beta chain sequence, with context. The antigen remains unidentified. This sample is drawn from a study of CD8 T cells in ankylosing spondylitis. Study observations and caveats: Reports of some motif variants in reactive arthritis synovial fluid and blood predate this one. Blood from ankylosing spondylitis patients appeared to carry a characteristic roughly 8-variant TCR beta motif. Matched synovial fluid from ankylosing spondylitis patients was reported to be enriched for disease-linked clones. Disease-linked clones were found to be CD8+ and relatively rare in peripheral blood.

J gave up 0 bases and V 3 bases, and 4 bases lay outside the gene matches. The CDR3 is 16 residues long. Germline values: CDR1 MNHEY, CDR2 SMNVEV (reference sequence). By quantitative 5'-RACE with molecular barcodes, the TCR beta libraries were made. In TCRdb, the 5' RACE reads were re-called with MiXCR into one record per CDR3 protein. Counted here are about 480,000 distinct CDR3 sequences, roughly 18% occurring once; the ten biggest clones make up approximately 0.93%. The material sequenced was blood, either unsorted or a sorted T cell fraction (not recorded which). The chain uses TRBV27 and TRBJ2-1; 8 bases match TRBD2. The TCR sequence derives from a male donor with ankylosing spondylitis. The CDR3 spells CASSFVSGTSYNEQFF. The CDR3 DNA follows: TGTGCCAGCAGTTTCGTTAGCGGGACCTCCTACAATGAGCAGTTCTTC.